The clone carrying this T cell receptor beta chain came up once. Germline V gene sequence: CDR1 SGHAT, CDR2 FQDESV (reference sequence). This CDR3 has 14 residues. Trimming cost V 0 bases and J 8 bases; bases outside gene matches: 2. This record belongs to a study of blood T cell repertoires in COVID-19. On the study more broadly: COVID-19 samples, acute and convalescent, were from the United States, Italy and Spain. The cDNA or gDNA used as material had been derived from T cells, B-cell-depleted T cells, or PBMCs.

The authors' processing: Reference gene primer amplification yielded estimated nucleated cell counts. Using immunoSEQ multiplex PCR, the repertoire was profiled, and TCRdb retains in-frame clones only, with some absent. V, J and clone size reflect that table, while D and trimming were determined from the DNA. Of tens of thousands of clones in the sample, 65% to 85% were seen once. Sequencing was performed on peripheral blood. This receptor was taken from a human donor in a cohort sampled during active COVID-19. The genes are TRBV11-1 and TRBJ2-1; TRBD2 matches 9 bases. The CDR3: CASSLAAGGYEQFF. The DNA of the CDR3 is TGTGCCAGCAGCTTAGCAGCGGGAGGTTATGAGCAGTTCTTC.